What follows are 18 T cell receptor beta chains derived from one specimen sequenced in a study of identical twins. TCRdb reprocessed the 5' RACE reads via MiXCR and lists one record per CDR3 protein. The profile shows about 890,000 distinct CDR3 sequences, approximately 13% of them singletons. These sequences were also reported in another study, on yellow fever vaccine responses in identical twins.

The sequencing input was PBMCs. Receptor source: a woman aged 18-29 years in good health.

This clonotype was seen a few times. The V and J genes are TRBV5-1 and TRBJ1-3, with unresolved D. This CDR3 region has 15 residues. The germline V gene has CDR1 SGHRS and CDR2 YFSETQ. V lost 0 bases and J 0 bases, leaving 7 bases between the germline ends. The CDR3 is CASSLGLISGNTIYF. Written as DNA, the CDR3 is TGCGCCAGCAGCTTGGGTCTGATCTCTGGAAACACCATATATTTT. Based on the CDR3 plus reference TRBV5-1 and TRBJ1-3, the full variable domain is KAGVTQTPRYLIKTRGQQVTLSCSPISGHRSVSWYQQTPGQGLQFLFEYFSETQRNKGNFPGRFSGRQFSNSRSEMNVSTLELGDSALYLCASSLGLISGNTIYFGEGSWLTVV.

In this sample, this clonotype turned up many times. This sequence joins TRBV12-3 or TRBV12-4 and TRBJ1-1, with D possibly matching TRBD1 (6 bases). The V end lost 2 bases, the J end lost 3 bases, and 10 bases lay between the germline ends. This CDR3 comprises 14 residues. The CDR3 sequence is CASSLWGADTEAFF. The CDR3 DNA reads TGTGCCAGCAGTTTATGGGGGGCGGACACTGAAGCTTTCTTT.

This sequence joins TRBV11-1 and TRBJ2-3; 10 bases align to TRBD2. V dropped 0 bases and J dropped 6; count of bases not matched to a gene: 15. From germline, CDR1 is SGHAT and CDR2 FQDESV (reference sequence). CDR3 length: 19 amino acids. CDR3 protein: CASSLAQLIAGGPGDTQYF. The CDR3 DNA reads TGTGCCAGCAGCTTAGCGCAACTAATAGCGGGGGGCCCAGGTGATACGCAGTATTTT.

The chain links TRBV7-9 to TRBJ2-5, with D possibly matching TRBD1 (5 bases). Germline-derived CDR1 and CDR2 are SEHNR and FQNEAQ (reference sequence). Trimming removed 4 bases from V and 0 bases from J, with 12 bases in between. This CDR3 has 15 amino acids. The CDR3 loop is CASSSRAQDQETQYF. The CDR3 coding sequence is TGTGCCAGCAGCTCCAGGGCCCAGGACCAAGAGACCCAGTACTTC.

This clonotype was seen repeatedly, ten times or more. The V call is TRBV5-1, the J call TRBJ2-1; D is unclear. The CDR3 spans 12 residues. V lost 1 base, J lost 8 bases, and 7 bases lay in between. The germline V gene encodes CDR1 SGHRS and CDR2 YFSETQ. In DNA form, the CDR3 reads TGCGCCAGCAGCTTGCTATTCGATGAGCAGTTCTTC. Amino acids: CASSLLFDEQFF. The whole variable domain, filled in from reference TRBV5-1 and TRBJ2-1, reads KAGVTQTPRYLIKTRGQQVTLSCSPISGHRSVSWYQQTPGQGLQFLFEYFSETQRNKGNFPGRFSGRQFSNSRSEMNVSTLELGDSALYLCASSLLFDEQFFGPGTRLTVL.

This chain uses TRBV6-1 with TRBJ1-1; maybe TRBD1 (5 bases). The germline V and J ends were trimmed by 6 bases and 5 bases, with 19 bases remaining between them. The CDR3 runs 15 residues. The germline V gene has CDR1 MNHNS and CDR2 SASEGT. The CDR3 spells CASRTTKGARTEAFF. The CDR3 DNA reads TGTGCCAGCAGAACAACCAAAGGGGCGCGGACTGAAGCTTTCTTT.

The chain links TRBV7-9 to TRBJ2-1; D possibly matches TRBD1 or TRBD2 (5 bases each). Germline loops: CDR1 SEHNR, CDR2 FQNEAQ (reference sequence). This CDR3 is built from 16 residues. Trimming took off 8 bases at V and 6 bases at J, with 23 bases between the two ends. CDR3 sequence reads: CASPATQGPIANEQFF. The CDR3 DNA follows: TGTGCCAGCCCCGCCACTCAGGGACCAATAGCCAATGAGCAGTTCTTC.

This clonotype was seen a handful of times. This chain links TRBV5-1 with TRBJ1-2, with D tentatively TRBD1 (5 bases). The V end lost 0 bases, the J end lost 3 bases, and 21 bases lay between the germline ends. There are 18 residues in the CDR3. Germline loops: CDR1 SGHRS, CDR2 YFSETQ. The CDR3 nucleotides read TGCGCCAGCAGCTTGGCGGGGACCTCCTACCTTGGCCACTATGGCTACACCTTC. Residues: CASSLAGTSYLGHYGYTF.

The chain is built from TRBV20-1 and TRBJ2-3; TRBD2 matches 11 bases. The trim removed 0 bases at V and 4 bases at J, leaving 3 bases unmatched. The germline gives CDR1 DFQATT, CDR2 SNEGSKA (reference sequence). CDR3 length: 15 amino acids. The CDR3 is CSARDPTSGADTQYF. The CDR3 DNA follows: TGCAGTGCTAGAGATCCGACTAGCGGGGCAGATACGCAGTATTTT.

The CDR3 sequence is CASRDPGGGSPLHF. The CDR3 nucleotides are TGTGCCAGCAGGGACCCAGGGGGCGGTTCACCCCTCCACTTT. V and J are TRBV6-1 and TRBJ1-6; 8 bases match TRBD1. CDR1 MNHNS and CDR2 SASEGT come from the germline V gene. V lost 6 bases and J lost 9; bases outside the gene matches: 7. The CDR3 extends over 14 amino acids.

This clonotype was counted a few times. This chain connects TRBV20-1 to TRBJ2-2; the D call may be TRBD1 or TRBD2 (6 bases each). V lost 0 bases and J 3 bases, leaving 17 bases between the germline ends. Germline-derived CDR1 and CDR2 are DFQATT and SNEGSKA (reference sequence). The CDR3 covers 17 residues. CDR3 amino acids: CSARDPRGRGDTGELFF. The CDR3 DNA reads TGCAGTGCTAGAGATCCTCGGGGGCGCGGTGACACCGGGGAGCTGTTTTTT.

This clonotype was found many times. CDR3 sequence (DNA): TGTGCCGGGGGGGGAGGGCCATCGGATACGCAGTATTTT. It encodes CAGGGGPSDTQYF. The V and J genes are TRBV10-3 and TRBJ2-3, with 7 bases fitting TRBD2. CDR3 length: 13 amino acids. Germline assignment: CDR1 ENHRY and CDR2 SYGVKD. V trimming: 11 bases; J trimming: 6 bases; junction bases outside the gene matches: 11.

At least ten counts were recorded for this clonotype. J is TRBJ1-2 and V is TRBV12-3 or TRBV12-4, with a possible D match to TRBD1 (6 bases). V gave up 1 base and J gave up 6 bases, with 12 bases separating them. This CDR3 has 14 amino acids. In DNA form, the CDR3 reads TGTGCCAGCAGTTTAGGGGACAAGGGGCATGGCTACACCTTC. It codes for CASSLGDKGHGYTF.

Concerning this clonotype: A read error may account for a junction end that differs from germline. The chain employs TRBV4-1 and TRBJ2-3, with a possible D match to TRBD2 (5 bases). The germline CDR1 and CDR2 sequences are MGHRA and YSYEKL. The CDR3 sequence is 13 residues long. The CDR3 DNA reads TGTGCCAGCAGCCATGGACCGGAGGTTACGCAGTATTTT. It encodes CASSHGPEVTQYF.

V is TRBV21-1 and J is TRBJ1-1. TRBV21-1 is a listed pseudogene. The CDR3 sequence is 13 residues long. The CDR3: CASTKFPDTEAFF. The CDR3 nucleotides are TGTGCCAGCACCAAGTTCCCAGACACTGAAGCTTTCTTT.

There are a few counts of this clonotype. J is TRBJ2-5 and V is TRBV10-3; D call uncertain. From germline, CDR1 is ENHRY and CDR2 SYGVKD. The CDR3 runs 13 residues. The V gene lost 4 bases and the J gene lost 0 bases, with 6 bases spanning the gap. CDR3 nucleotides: TGTGCCATCAGTGTCCGAGACCAAGAGACCCAGTACTTC. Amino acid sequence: CAISVRDQETQYF.

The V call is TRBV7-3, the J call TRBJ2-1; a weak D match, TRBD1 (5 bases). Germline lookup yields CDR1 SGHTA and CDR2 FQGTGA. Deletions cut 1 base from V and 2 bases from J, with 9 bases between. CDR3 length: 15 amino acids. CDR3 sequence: CASSLSRATYNEQFF. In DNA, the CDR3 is TGTGCCAGCAGCTTAAGCAGGGCTACCTACAATGAGCAGTTCTTC.

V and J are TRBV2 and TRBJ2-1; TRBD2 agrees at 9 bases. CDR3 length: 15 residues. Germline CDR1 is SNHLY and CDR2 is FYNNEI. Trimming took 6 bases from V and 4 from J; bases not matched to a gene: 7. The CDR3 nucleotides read TGTGCCAGCAGCAACCCTAGCGGGACTTACAATGAGCAGTTCTTC. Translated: CASSNPSGTYNEQFF.